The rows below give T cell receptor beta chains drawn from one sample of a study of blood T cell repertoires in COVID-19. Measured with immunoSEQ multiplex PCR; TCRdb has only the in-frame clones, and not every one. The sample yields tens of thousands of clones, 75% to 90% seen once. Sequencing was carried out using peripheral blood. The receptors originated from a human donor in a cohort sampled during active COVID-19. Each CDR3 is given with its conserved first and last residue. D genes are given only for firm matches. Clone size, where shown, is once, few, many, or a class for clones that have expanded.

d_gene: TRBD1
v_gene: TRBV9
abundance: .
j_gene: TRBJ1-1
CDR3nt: TGTGCCAGCAGCGGCGACAGGGCCCTTGGAAGGTACACTGAAGCTTTCTTT
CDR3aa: CASSGDRALGRYTEAFF

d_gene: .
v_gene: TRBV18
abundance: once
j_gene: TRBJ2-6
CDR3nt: TGTGCCAGCTCACCTCGTAAGGCGGGAAGTGGGGCCAACGTCCTGACTTTC
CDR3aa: CASSPRKAGSGANVLTF

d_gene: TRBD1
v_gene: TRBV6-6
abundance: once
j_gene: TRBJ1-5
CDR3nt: TGTGCCACCAGGACAGGGGGCAATCAGCCCCAGCATTTT
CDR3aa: CATRTGGNQPQHF

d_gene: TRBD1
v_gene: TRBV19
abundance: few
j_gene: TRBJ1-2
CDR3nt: TGTGCCAGTAGAACGGGACAGCTTTATGGCTACACCTTC
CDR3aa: CASRTGQLYGYTF

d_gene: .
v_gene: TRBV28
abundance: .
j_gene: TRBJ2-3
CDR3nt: TGTGCCAGCAGTTTCCTCACAGATACGCAGTATTTT
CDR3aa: CASSFLTDTQYF

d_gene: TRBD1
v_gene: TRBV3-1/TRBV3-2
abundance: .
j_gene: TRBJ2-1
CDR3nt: TGTGCCAGCAGCCCGCGGACAGGCTCCTACAATGAGCAGTTCTTC
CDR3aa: CASSPRTGSYNEQFF

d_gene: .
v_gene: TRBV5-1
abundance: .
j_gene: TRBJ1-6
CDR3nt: TGCGCCAGCAGCCAAAGGGGGACATCTGATTCACCCCTCCACTTT
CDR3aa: CASSQRGTSDSPLHF

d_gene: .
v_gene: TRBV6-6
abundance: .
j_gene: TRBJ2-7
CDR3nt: TGTGCCAGCTCGCAAGGCCCGCAGGGCGAGCAGTACTTC
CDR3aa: CASSQGPQGEQYF

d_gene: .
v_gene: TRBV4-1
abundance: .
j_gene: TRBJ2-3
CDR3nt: TGCGCCAGCAGCCAAGAACGAGGGAACACAGATACGCAGTATTTT
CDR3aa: CASSQERGNTDTQYF

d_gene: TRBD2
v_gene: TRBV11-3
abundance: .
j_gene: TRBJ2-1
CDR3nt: TGTGCCAGCAGCTTAAGAACTAGCGACAATGAGCAGTTCTTC
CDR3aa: CASSLRTSDNEQFF

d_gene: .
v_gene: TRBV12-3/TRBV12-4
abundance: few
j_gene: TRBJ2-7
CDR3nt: TGTGCCAGCAGTTTAGACAGGGTCCGCGAGCAGTACTTC
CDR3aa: CASSLDRVREQYF

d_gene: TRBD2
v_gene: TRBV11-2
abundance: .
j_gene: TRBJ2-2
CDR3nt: TGTGCCAGCAGCCCTTTTAGCGGGAGTACCGGGGAGCTGTTTTTT
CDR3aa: CASSPFSGSTGELFF

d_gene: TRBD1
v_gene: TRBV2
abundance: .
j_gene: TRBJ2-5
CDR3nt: TGTGCCAGGAAGGGACAGTCTGAGACCCAGTACTTC
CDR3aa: CARKGQSETQYF

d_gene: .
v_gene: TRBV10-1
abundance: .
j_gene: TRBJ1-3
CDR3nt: TGCGCCAGCAGTGTTAGGGGGTTCTCTGGAAACACCATATATTTT
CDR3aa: CASSVRGFSGNTIYF

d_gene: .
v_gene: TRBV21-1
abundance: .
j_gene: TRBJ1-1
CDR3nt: TGTGCCAGTTCAATGGGGGGCACTGAAGCTTTCTTT
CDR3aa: CASSMGGTEAFF

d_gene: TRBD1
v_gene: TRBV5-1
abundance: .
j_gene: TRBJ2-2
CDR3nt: TGCGCCAGCAGCCAGGGACAGGGAGTCACCGGGGAGCTGTTTTTT
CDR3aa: CASSQGQGVTGELFF

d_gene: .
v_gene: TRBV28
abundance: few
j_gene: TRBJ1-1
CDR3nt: TGTGCCAGCAGTTTACCAGGGGAGACTGAAGCTTTCTTT
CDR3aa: CASSLPGETEAFF

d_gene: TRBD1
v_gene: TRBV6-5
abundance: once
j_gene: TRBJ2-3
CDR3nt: TGTGCCAGCCGGGACAGGGTCACAGATACGCAGTATTTT
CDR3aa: CASRDRVTDTQYF

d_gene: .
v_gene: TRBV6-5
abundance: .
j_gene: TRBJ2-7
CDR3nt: TGTGCCAGCAGGGAGGGACAGTACGAGCAGTACTTC
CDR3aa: CASREGQYEQYF

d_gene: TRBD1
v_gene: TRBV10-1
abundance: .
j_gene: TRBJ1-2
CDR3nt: TGCGCCAGCTCCATCCCCGGGGACAGGAGAACCTGGGGCTACACCTTC
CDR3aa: CASSIPGDRRTWGYTF

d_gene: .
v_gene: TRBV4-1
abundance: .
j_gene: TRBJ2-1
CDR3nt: TGCGCCAGCAGCCAAGATCAGAGAGGCCCCTACAATGAGCAGTTCTTC
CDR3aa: CASSQDQRGPYNEQFF

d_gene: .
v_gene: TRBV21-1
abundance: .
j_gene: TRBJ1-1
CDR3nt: TGTGCCAGCAGCAAAGCCCGTTCAATTTGGGACCTCGACAGGGGCACTGAAGCTTTCTTT
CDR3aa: CASSKARSIWDLDRGTEAFF

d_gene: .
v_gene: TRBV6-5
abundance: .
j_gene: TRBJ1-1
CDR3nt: TGTGCCAGCAGTTATATGGAGAGGGGGACTGAAGCTTTCTTT
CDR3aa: CASSYMERGTEAFF

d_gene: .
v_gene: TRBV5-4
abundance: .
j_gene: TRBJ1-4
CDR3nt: TGTGCCAGCAGCTTGGAAGGGGCGGCTAATGAAAAACTGTTTTTT
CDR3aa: CASSLEGAANEKLFF

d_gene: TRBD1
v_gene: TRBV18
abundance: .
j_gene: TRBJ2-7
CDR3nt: TGTGCCAGCTCACCACGGACAGGGCAAAGGGAGCAGGAGTACTTC
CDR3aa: CASSPRTGQREQEYF

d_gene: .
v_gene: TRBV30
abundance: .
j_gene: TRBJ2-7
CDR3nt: TGTGCCTCCTCGACAGGCGGGGAGCAGTACTTC
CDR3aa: CASSTGGEQYF

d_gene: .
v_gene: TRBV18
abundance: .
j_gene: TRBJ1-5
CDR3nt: TGTGCCAGCTCTCTAGGGGCGAGGAGCGATCAGCCCCAGCATTTT
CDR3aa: CASSLGARSDQPQHF

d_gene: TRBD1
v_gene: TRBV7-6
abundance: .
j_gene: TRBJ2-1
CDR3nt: TGTGCCAGCAGCCCACAGGGGGACTCCTACAATGAGCAGTTCTTC
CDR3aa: CASSPQGDSYNEQFF

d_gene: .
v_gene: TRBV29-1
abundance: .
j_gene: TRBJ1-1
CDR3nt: TGCAGCGTTGACAGAAATTCGAACACTGAAGCTTTCTTT
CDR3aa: CSVDRNSNTEAFF

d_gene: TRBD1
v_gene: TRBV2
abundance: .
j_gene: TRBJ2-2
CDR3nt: TGTGCCAGTAAGGGACAGGTCATCAACACCGGGGAGCTGTTTTTT
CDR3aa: CASKGQVINTGELFF

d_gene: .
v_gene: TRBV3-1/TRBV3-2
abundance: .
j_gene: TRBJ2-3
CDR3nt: TGTGCCAGCGGTGCTGCGGATACGCAGTATTTT
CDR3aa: CASGAADTQYF

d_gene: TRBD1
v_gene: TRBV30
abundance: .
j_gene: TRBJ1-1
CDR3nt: TGTGCCTGGAGCGCAGGACAGGGCGGGAAGACTGAAGCTTTCTTT
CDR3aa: CAWSAGQGGKTEAFF

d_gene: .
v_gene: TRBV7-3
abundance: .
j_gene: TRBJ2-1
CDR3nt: TGTGCCAGCAGCCCCATTGACAGGTACAATGAGCAGTTCTTC
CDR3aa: CASSPIDRYNEQFF

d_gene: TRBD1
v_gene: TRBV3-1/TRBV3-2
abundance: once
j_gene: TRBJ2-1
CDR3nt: TGTGCCAGCAGCCATCAAGGCAGGGGGAACCCCAATGAGCAGTTCTTC
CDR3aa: CASSHQGRGNPNEQFF

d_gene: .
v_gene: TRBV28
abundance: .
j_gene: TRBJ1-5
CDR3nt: TGTGCCAGCAGTCCACCCCAGGGGAAGGCTCAGCCCCAGCATTTT
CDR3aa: CASSPPQGKAQPQHF

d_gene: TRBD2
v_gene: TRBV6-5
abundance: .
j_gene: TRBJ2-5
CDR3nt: TGTGCCAGCAGTCGGACTAGCGGGAGCGGGGAGACCCAGTACTTC
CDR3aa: CASSRTSGSGETQYF

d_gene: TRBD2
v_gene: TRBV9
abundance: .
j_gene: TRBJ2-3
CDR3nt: TGTGCCAGCAGCGTAGAGGTGGGACTAGCGGAAAATACGCAGTATTTT
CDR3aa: CASSVEVGLAENTQYF

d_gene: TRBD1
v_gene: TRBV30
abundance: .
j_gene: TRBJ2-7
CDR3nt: TGTGCCTGGACCGCCTGGGACAGGGGTTGGAGGGAGCAGTACTTC
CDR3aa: CAWTAWDRGWREQYF

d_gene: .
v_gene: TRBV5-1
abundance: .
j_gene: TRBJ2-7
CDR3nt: TGCGCCAGCAGCTTCCAGGGGACAACCTACGAGCAGTACTTC
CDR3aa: CASSFQGTTYEQYF

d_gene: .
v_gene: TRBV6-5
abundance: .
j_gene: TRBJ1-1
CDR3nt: TGTGCCAGCAGTTCGGGGGGGAGCCCCACTCTTGCTTTCTTT
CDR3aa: CASSSGGSPTLAFF

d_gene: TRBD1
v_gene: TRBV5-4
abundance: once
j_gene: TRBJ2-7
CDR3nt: TGTGCCAGCAGCTTAAGGGACAGGGGTATCTACGAGCAGTACTTC
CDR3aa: CASSLRDRGIYEQYF

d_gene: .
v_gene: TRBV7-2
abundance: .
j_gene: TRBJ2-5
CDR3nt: TGTGCCAGCAGCTTAGCGGGAGTGGTAGAGACCCAGTACTTC
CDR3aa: CASSLAGVVETQYF

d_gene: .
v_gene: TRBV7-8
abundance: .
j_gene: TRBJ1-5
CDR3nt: TGTGCCAGCAGCTTATTCCTAGCCGGTTCGGTTAGCAATCAGCCCCAGCATTTT
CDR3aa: CASSLFLAGSVSNQPQHF

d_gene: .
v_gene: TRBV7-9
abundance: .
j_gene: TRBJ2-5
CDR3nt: TGTGCCAGCAGCTTTGGGGGGGGCGAGACCCAGTACTTC
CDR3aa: CASSFGGGETQYF

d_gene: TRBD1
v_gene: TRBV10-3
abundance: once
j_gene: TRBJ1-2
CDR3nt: TGTGCCGCGGGACAGAGAGGCTACACCTTC
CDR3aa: CAAGQRGYTF

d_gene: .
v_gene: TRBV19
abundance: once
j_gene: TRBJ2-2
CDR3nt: TGTGCCAGTAGCAACCGCCCGGACAGAGCAAACACCGGGGAGCTGTTTTTT
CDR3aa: CASSNRPDRANTGELFF